This T cell receptor beta chain emerged from a study of T cell clones after liver transplantation. Study context: Without induction therapy, subjects received standard immunosuppression until 12-24 months post-transplant.

The CDR3 has 16 residues. The trim removed 0 bases at V and 6 bases at J, leaving 12 bases unmatched. CDR1 SGHDT and CDR2 YYEEEE come from the germline V gene. Data came from immunoSEQ multiplex PCR; TCRdb stores just in-frame clones and leaves some out. The repertoire includes 49,000 or so clones, 65% to 80% of them detected once, and about 9.9% sits in the top ten. On this clone itself: Antigen specificity is unknown.

Study-wide findings and caveats: In most of the 8 subjects, circulating graft-donor-reactive CD4 TCRbeta sequences fell significantly after transplant.

V usage is TRBV5-6 and J usage is TRBJ2-7; 7 positions agree with TRBD1. The TCR sequence derives from a human patient who received a liver transplant. Part of the T cell pool may stem from the graft donor. Material: CD4+ T cells from blood, obtained around 54 months after liver transplant. CDR3 sequence (DNA): TGTGCCAGCAGCTTGGTACAGGGGAATCTAAGGCGCGAGCAGTACTTC. It yields the protein CASSLVQGNLRREQYF.